This T cell receptor beta chain was retrieved from a study of CD8+CD57+ T cells in acquired aplastic anemia. This clonotype was seen repeatedly, ten times or more. Its antigen is unknown. In patients chosen for sequencing, flow cytometry had shown CD8+CD57+ cell expansion. Genomic DNA, serving as template, underwent TCR beta VDJ and CDR3 profiling. Each CDR3 protein is one row after TCRdb ran MiXCR on the reads. The sample has 150,000 to 160,000 distinct CDR3 sequences, less than 60% seen once. Study-wide points: Researchers reported that CD8+ Simpson's diversity was not significantly different in patients versus controls. Comparison of patients with controls identified 25 to 30 shared CD8+ CDR3 sequences.

The receptor was derived from a human donor with aplastic anemia. Sequenced sample: sorted CD4+, CD8+, or CD8+CD57+ T cells (not recorded which) from PBMCs.

CDR3 sequence (DNA): TGCAGTGCTAGGACAGGGGCTGGAAACACCATATATTTT. It is translated as CSARTGAGNTIYF. V gene TRBV20-1 combines with J gene TRBJ1-3; 8 bases agree with TRBD1. CDR3 length equals 13 residues. Germline values: CDR1 DFQATT, CDR2 SNEGSKA (reference sequence). J lost 2 bases, V lost 3 bases, and 0 bases had no gene match.